The sample holds many counts of the clone carrying this TCR beta chain. Antigen specificity is unknown. The data were taken from a study of blood T cells in healthy people across ages. The study's findings and limits: Greater diversity and more naive CD4+ cells were seen in long-lived donors than in aged donors.

Trimming took 0 bases from V and 9 from J; bases not matched to a gene: 10. This CDR3 comprises 17 residues. The second PCR ran roughly 6 to 11 cycles with a sample-barcoded 5' primer and J-beta primers. TCRdb used MiXCR to reprocess the 5' RACE reads, holding one entry per CDR3 protein. The sample shows roughly 650,000 distinct CDR3 sequences, less than 40% of them seen only once. Material for sequencing was blood. The chain carries TRBV12-3 or TRBV12-4 and TRBJ2-7; 14 nucleotides align to TRBD2. The source of this sequence is a woman older than 75 in good health. The CDR3 spells CASSLAGLAGGTFGQYF. CDR3 in DNA: TGTGCCAGCAGTTTAGCTGGACTAGCGGGGGGAACTTTTGGGCAGTACTTC.